This T cell receptor (beta chain) was sequenced during a study of T-cell reconstitution after alpha-beta-depleted transplantation in children. The library targeted TCRbeta and was prepared with unique molecular identifiers. Via MiXCR, TCRdb re-called the PCR reads, giving one row per CDR3 protein. The table includes roughly 190,000 distinct CDR3 sequences, roughly 15% detected once. The CDR3 totals 16 residues. With 0 bases removed from V and 2 bases from J, the gap between germline ends came to 13 bases. The V gene's germline CDR1 is SGHRS and CDR2 YFSETQ. The sequences come from PBMCs from the stem cell graft donor, collected from the stem cell graft. This clonotype originated in a human donor who donated a stem cell graft to a child with acute lymphoblastic leukemia. V is TRBV5-1 and J is TRBJ2-3, with D maybe TRBD2 (6 bases). CDR3 in amino acids: CASSLVGSGYTDTQYF. The CDR3 nucleotides read TGCGCCAGCAGCTTGGTGGGTAGCGGTTACACAGATACGCAGTATTTT. Full variable domain (rest looked up from reference TRBV5-1 and TRBJ2-3): KAGVTQTPRYLIKTRGQQVTLSCSPISGHRSVSWYQQTPGQGLQFLFEYFSETQRNKGNFPGRFSGRQFSNSRSEMNVSTLELGDSALYLCASSLVGSGYTDTQYFGPGTRLTVL.